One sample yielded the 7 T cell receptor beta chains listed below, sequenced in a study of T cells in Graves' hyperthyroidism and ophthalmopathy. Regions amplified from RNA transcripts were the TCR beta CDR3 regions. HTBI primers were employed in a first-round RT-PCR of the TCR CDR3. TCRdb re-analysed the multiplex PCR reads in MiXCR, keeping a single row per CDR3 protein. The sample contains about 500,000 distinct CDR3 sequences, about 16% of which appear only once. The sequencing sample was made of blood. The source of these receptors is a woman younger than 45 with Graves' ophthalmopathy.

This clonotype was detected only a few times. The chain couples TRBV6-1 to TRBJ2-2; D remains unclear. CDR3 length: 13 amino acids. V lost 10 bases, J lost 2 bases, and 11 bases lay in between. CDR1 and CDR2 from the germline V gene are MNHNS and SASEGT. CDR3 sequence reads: CATADENTGELFF. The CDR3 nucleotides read TGTGCCACCGCGGACGAAAACACCGGGGAGCTGTTTTTT.

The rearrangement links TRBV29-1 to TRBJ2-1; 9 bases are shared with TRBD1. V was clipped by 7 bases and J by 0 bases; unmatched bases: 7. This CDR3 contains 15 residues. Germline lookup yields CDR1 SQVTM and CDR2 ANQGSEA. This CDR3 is CSGEGQGLSYNEQFF. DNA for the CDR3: TGCAGCGGGGAGGGACAGGGCCTCTCCTACAATGAGCAGTTCTTC.

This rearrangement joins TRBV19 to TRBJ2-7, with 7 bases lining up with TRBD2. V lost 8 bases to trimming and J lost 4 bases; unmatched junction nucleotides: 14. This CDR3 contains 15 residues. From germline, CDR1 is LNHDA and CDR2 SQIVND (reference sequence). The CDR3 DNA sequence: TGTGCCAGTTCCTCCTTCGCGGGAGATATGTACGAGCAGTACTTC. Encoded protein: CASSSFAGDMYEQYF.

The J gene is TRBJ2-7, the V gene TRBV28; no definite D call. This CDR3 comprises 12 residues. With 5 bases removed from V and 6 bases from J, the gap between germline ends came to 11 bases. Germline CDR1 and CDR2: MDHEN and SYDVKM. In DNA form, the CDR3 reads TGTGCCAGCAGTCAGACAAGGATCGAGCAGTACTTC. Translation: CASSQTRIEQYF. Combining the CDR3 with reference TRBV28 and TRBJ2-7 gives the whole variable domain DVKVTQSSRYLVKRTGEKVFLECVQDMDHENMFWYRQDPGLGLRLIYFSYDVKMKEKGDIPEGYSVSREKKERFSLILESASTNQTSMYLCASSQTRIEQYFGPGTRLTVT.

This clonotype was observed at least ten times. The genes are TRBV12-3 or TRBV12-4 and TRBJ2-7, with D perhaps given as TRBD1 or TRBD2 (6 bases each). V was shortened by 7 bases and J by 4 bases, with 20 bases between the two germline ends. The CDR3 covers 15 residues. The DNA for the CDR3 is TGTGCCAGCACCCCCGGGATCGGGGGCGGGTACGAGCAGTACTTC. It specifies CASTPGIGGGYEQYF.

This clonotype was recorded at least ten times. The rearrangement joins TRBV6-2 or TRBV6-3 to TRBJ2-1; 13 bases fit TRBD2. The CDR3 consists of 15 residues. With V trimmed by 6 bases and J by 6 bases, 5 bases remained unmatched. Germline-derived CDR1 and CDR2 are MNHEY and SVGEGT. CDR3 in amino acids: CASRPGTSGINEQFF. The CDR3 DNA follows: TGTGCCAGCAGACCCGGGACTAGCGGGATCAATGAGCAGTTCTTC.

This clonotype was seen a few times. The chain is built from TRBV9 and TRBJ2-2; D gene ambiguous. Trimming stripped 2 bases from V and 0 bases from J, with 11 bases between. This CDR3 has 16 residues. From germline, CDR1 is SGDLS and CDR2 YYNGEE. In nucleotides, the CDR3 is TGTGCCAGCAGCGTCGGACCCACCGCGAACACCGGGGAGCTGTTTTTT. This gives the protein CASSVGPTANTGELFF.